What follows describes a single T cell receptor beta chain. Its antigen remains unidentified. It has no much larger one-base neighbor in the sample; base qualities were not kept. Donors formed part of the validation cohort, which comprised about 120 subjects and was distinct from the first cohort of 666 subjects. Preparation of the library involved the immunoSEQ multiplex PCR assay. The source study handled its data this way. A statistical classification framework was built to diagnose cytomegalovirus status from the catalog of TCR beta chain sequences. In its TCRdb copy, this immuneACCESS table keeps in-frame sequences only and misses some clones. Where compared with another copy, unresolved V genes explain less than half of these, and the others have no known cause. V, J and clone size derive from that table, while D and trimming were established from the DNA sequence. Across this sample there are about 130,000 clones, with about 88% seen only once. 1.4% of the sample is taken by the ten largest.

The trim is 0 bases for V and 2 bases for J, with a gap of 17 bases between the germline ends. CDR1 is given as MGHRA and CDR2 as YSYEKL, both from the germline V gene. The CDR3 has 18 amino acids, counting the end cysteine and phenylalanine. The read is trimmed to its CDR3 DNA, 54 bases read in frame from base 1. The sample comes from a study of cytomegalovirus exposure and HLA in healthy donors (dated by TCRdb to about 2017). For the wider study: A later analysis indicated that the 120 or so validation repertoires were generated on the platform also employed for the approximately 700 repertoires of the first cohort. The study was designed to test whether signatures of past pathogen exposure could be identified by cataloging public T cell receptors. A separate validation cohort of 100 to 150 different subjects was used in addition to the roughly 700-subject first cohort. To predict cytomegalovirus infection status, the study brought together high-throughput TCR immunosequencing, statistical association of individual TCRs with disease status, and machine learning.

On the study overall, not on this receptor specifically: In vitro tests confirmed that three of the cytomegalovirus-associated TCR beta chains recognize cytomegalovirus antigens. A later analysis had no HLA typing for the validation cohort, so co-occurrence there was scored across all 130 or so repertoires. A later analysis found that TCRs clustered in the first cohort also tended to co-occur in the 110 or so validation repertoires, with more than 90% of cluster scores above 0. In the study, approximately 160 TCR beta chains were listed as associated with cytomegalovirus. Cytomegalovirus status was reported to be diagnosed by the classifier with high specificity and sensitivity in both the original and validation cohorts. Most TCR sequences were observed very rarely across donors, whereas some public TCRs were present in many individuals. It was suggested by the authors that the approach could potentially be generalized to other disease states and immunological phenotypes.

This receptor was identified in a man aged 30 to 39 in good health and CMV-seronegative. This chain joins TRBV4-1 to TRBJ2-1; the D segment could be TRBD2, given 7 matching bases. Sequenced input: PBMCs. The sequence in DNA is TGCGCCAGCAGCCAAGATAAATTGGGCGGGGGCCCCTACAATGAGCAGTTCTTC. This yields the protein CASSQDKLGGGPYNEQFF.